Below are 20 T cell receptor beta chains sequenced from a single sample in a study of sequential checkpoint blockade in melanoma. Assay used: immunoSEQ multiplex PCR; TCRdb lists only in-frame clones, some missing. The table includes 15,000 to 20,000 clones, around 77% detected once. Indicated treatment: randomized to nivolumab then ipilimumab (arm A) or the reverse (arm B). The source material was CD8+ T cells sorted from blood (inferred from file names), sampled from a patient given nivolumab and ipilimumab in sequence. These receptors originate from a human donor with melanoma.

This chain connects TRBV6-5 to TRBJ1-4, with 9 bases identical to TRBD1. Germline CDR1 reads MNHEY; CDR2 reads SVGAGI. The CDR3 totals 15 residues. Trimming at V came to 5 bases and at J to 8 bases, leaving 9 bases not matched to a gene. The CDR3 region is CASSNRDRAKEKLFF. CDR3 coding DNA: TGTGCCAGCAGTAACCGGGACAGGGCAAAGGAAAAACTGTTTTTT.

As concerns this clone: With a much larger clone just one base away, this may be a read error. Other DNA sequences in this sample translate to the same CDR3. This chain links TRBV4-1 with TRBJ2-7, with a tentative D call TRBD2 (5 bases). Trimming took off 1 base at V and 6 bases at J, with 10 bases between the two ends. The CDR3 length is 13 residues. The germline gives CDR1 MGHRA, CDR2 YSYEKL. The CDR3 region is CASSQAGSPEQYF. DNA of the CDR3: TGCGCCAGCAGCCAAGCGGGGTCTCCCGAGCAGTACTTC.

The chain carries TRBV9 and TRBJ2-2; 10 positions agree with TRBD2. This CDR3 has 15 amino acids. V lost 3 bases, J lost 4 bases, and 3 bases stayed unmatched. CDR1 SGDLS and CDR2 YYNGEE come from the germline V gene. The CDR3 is CASSGSGRSTGELFF. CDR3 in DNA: TGTGCCAGCAGCGGTAGCGGGAGGAGCACCGGGGAGCTGTTTTTT.

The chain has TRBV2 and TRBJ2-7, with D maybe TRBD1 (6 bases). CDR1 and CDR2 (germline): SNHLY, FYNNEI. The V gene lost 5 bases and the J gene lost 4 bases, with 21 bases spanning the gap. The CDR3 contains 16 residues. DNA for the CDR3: TGTGCCAGCAGTCGGGGTCAAAAGGGGGAAGAGTACGAGCAGTACTTC. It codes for CASSRGQKGEEYEQYF.

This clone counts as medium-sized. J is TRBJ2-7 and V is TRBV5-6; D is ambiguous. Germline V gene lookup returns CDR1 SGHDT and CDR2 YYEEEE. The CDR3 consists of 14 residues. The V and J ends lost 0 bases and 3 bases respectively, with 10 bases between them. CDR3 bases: TGTGCCAGCAGCTTGGAAACAGCCTACTACGAGCAGTACTTC. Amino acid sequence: CASSLETAYYEQYF.

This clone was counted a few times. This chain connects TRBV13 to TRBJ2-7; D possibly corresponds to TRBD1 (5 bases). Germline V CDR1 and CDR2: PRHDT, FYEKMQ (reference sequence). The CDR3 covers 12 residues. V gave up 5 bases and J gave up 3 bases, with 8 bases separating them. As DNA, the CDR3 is TGTGCCAGCAGCCTGACAGTCTACGAGCAGTACTTC. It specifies CASSLTVYEQYF.

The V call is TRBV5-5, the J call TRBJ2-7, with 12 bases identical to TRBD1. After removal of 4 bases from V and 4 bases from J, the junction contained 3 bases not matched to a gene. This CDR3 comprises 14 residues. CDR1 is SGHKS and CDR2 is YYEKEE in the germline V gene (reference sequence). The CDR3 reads CASSLGQGAYEQYF. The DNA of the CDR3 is TGTGCCAGCAGCCTGGGACAGGGGGCTTACGAGCAGTACTTC.

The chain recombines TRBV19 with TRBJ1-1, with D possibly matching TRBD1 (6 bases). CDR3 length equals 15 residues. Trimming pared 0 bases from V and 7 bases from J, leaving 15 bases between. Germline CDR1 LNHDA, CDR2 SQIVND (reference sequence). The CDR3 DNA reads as TGTGCCAGTAGTATAGATCGGCTCAGGGGAATTGAAGCTTTCTTT. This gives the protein CASSIDRLRGIEAFF.

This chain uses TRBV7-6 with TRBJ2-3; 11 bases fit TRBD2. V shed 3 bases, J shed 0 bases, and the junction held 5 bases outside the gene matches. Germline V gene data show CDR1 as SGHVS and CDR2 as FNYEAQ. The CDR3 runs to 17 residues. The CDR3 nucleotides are TGTGCCAGCAGCTTCCGACTAGCGGGGACCAGCACAGATACGCAGTATTTT. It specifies CASSFRLAGTSTDTQYF.

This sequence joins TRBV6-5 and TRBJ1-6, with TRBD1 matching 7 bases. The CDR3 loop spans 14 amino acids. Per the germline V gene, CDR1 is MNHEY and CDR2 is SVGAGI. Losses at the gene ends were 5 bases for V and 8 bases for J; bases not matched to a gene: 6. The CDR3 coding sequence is TGTGCCAGCAGTCAAGGGACAGACGATTCACCCCTCCACTTT. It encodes CASSQGTDDSPLHF.

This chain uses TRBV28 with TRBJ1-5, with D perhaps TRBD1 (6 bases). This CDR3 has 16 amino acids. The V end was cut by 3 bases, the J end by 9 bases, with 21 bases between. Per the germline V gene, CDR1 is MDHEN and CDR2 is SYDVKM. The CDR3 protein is CASSFPRQVDTGPQHF. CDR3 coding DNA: TGTGCCAGCAGTTTCCCCAGACAGGTGGATACAGGGCCCCAGCATTTT.

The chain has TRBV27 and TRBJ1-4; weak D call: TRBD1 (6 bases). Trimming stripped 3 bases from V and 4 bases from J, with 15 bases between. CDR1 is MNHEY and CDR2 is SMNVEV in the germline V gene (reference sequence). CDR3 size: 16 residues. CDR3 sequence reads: CASSFSGDSGNEKLFF. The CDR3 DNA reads TGTGCCAGCAGTTTTTCAGGGGATAGTGGTAATGAAAAACTGTTTTTT.

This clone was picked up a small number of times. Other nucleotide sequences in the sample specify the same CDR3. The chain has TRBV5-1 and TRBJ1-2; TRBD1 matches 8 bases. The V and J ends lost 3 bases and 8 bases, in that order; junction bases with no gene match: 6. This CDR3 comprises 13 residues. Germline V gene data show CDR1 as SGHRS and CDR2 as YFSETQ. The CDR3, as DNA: TGCGCCAGCAGCTCCGACAGGGGATCAGGCTACACCTTC. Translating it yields CASSSDRGSGYTF.

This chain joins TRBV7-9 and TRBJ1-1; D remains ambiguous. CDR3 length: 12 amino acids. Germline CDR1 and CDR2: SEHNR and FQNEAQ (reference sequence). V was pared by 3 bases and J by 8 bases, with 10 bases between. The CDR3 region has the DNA TGTGCCAGCAGCTTTCCCGGGAAAGAAGCTTTCTTT. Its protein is CASSFPGKEAFF.

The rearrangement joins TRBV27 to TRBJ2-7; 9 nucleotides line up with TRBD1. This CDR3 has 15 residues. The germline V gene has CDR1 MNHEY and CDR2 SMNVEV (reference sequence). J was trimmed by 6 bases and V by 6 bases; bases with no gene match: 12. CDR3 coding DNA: TGTGCCAGCAGACCCCAGGGACAGGGTTTTAGCGAGCAGTACTTC. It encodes CASRPQGQGFSEQYF.

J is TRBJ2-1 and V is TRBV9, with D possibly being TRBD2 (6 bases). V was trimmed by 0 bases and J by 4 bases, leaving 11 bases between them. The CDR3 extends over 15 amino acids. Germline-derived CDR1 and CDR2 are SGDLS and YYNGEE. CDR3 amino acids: CASSVVGDSYNEQFF. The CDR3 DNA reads TGTGCCAGCAGCGTAGTAGGGGACTCATACAATGAGCAGTTCTTC.

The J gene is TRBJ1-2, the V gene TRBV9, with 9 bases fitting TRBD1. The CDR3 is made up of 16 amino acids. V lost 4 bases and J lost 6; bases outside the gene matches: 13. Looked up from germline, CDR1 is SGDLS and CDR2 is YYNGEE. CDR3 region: CASSLPRDRDPDGYTF. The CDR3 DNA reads TGTGCCAGCAGCTTACCCCGGGACAGGGACCCTGATGGCTACACCTTC.

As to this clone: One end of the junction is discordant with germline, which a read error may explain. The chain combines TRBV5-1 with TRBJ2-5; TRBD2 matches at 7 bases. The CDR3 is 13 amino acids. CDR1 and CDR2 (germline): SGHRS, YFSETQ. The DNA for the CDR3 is TGTGCCAGCAGCACTCCCGGGGGGTGGACCCAGTACTTC. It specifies CASSTPGGWTQYF.

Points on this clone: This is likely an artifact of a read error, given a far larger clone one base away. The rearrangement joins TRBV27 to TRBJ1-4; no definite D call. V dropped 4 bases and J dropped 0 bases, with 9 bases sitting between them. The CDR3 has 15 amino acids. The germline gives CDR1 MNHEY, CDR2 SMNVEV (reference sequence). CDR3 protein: CASSYEGATNEKLFF. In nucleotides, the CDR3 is TGTGCCAGCAGTTACGAGGGCGCAACTAATGAAAAACTGTTTTTT.

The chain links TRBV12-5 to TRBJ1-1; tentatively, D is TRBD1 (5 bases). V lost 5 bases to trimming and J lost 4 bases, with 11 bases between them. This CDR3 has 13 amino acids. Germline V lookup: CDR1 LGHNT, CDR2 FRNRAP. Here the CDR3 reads CASGPGRGTEAFF. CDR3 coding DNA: TGTGCTAGTGGTCCAGGGCGGGGCACTGAAGCTTTCTTT.